This T cell receptor beta chain is from a study of cytotoxic CD8 clonotypes in ibrutinib-treated CLL. The germline CDR1 and CDR2 sequences are KGHSH and LQKENI. The J segment lost 4 bases and the V segment lost 0 bases, leaving 7 bases of the junction unmatched. CDR3 length: 18 amino acids. Deep sequencing aimed at 1 in 200,000 to 1 in 1 million T cells' resolution. Libraries were prepared by immunoSEQ multiplex PCR; TCRdb keeps only in-frame clonotypes and omits some of them. The sample has a few hundred thousand clones; 70% are singletons. The study's findings and limits: Baseline-level clonality went beyond age-matched healthy donors and moved in step with circulating CD8+ T-cell counts. Stable or contracted on treatment, public clonotypes were also uncommon. Sustained-remission patients were sampled at one set of times and progressing patients at different ones.

This clone was counted only a few times. Antigen specificity is unknown. The rearrangement uses TRBV18 and TRBJ2-5; TRBD2 matches 14 bases. The sample in question was PBMCs, obtained after 24 months of ibrutinib treatment. This receptor was obtained from a human donor with chronic lymphocytic leukemia. CDR3 nucleotides: TGTGCCAGCTCACCACCGGGACTAGCGGGAGTAGGGGGAGAGACCCAGTACTTC. Translation gives CASSPPGLAGVGGETQYF.